Listed below are T cell receptor beta chains from one sample, sequenced in a study of blood T cell repertoires in COVID-19. The method was immunoSEQ multiplex PCR; TCRdb's version includes in-frame clones alone and lacks a portion of them. The table lists roughly 250,000 clones, around 83% of them singletons. Sequenced input: peripheral blood. These TCRs come from an elderly woman with acute or convalescent COVID-19. Both conserved end residues are part of each CDR3. The D gene is left open where the match is weak. The size of a clone is reported for some rows only, either as once, few or many, or as a class for expanded clones.

NA | NA | TRBJ2-7 | TRBV5-1 | CASSLSLTVSGAYEQYF | TGCGCCAGCAGCTTGTCTTTAACCGTCTCCGGAGCCTACGAGCAGTACTTC
NA | NA | TRBJ2-7 | TRBV5-1 | CASSWSNEQYF | TGCGCCAGCAGCTGGAGTAACGAGCAGTACTTC
NA | NA | TRBJ1-5 | TRBV28 | CASSPTQVGRQPQHF | TGTGCCAGCAGTCCAACCCAAGTAGGCAGGCAGCCCCAGCATTTT
NA | TRBD1 | TRBJ1-4 | TRBV5-1 | CASSLRGQGGNEKLFF | TGCGCCAGCAGCTTGAGAGGACAGGGCGGTAATGAAAAACTGTTTTTT
NA | TRBD1 | TRBJ1-1 | TRBV18 | CASSSTGDTEAFF | TGTGCCAGCTCTTCGACAGGGGATACTGAAGCTTTCTTT
NA | NA | TRBJ1-2 | TRBV11-2 | CASSLEGTRGDGYTF | TGTGCCAGCAGCCTAGAGGGGACACGGGGGGATGGCTACACCTTC
NA | NA | TRBJ1-5 | TRBV5-1 | CASSLDSGSNQPQHF | TGCGCCAGCAGCTTGGATTCGGGGAGCAATCAGCCCCAGCATTTT
NA | NA | TRBJ2-1 | TRBV7-9 | CASSPTRNNEQFF | TGTGCCAGCAGCCCCACGCGCAACAATGAGCAGTTCTTC
NA | NA | TRBJ1-6 | TRBV4-1 | CASSPTRDAGTYNSPLHF | TGCGCCAGCAGCCCGACTAGGGACGCAGGGACCTATAATTCACCCCTCCACTTT
NA | NA | TRBJ2-5 | TRBV6-5 | CASLHRRETQYF | TGTGCCAGCCTACATAGGAGAGAGACCCAGTACTTC
NA | TRBD1 | TRBJ1-6 | TRBV27 | CASSFRDRGNSPLHF | TGTGCCAGCAGTTTCCGGGACAGGGGTAATTCACCCCTCCACTTT
once | NA | TRBJ1-1 | TRBV3-1/TRBV3-2 | CASSGGGRMNTEAFF | TGTGCCAGCAGTGGGGGGGGCAGGATGAACACTGAAGCTTTCTTT
NA | NA | TRBJ1-6 | TRBV6-5 | CASSLVGGNSPLHF | TGTGCCAGCAGCTTAGTCGGGGGTAATTCACCCCTCCACTTT
NA | NA | TRBJ1-4 | TRBV19 | CASSAQGVPGPVEKLFF | TGTGCCAGTAGTGCCCAGGGTGTTCCGGGCCCGGTCGAAAAACTGTTTTTT
NA | NA | TRBJ1-5 | TRBV27 | CASSPRDYSNQPQHF | TGTGCCAGCAGTCCGCGGGACTATAGCAATCAGCCCCAGCATTTT
NA | NA | TRBJ1-2 | TRBV3-1/TRBV3-2 | CASSQETLSGGYTF | TGTGCCAGCAGCCAAGAGACCCTTTCGGGTGGCTACACCTTC
NA | TRBD1 | TRBJ2-7 | TRBV6-2/TRBV6-3 | CASSWGQISSEQYF | TGTGCCAGCAGCTGGGGACAGATCTCTAGCGAGCAGTACTTC
NA | NA | TRBJ2-5 | TRBV2 | CASSARRAGETQYF | TGTGCCAGCAGTGCCCGCAGGGCAGGGGAGACCCAGTACTTC
NA | NA | TRBJ1-4 | TRBV30 | CAWSVKGGSGEKLFF | TGTGCCTGGAGTGTAAAAGGGGGTTCGGGTGAAAAACTGTTTTTT
NA | TRBD1 | TRBJ2-7 | TRBV4-1 | CASSQDYRGYEQYF | TGCGCCAGCAGCCAAGATTACAGGGGCTACGAGCAGTACTTC
NA | NA | TRBJ2-1 | TRBV4-2 | CASSQGEYEQFF | TGTGCCAGCAGCCAAGGGGAGTATGAGCAGTTCTTC
NA | TRBD1 | TRBJ1-1 | TRBV5-1 | CASSSGTGWPNTEAFF | TGCGCCAGCAGCTCGGGGACAGGGTGGCCCAACACTGAAGCTTTCTTT
NA | NA | TRBJ1-1 | TRBV14 | CASSRRRGSMNTEAFF | TGTGCCAGCAGCCGACGAAGGGGCAGCATGAACACTGAAGCTTTCTTT
NA | NA | TRBJ1-3 | TRBV3-1/TRBV3-2 | CASSLLTARSGNTIYF | TGTGCCAGCAGCCTATTGACAGCCCGCTCTGGAAACACCATATATTTT
NA | TRBD1 | TRBJ1-3 | TRBV4-1 | CASSHTGVSGNTIYF | TGCGCCAGCAGCCACACAGGGGTCTCTGGAAACACCATATATTTT
NA | TRBD1 | TRBJ1-5 | TRBV6-2/TRBV6-3 | CASSYQDRGPQPQHF | TGTGCCAGCAGTTACCAGGACAGGGGCCCCCAGCCCCAGCATTTT
NA | TRBD1 | TRBJ1-3 | TRBV4-1 | CASSPIFKDRVTSGNTIYF | TGCGCCAGCAGCCCGATTTTTAAGGACAGGGTAACCTCTGGAAACACCATATATTTT
NA | NA | TRBJ1-2 | TRBV11-2 | CASSPVEGANYGYTF | TGTGCCAGCAGCCCCGTGGAGGGAGCTAACTATGGCTACACCTTC
NA | NA | TRBJ1-5 | TRBV6-5 | CASSQVGADQPQHF | TGTGCCAGCAGTCAGGTGGGGGCTGACCAGCCCCAGCATTTT
NA | NA | TRBJ1-5 | TRBV7-9 | CASSLSGNQPQHF | TGTGCCAGCAGCTTAAGCGGTAATCAGCCCCAGCATTTT
NA | TRBD1 | TRBJ1-1 | TRBV18 | CASSPPGRGPGTEAFF | TGTGCCAGCTCACCACCGGGCAGGGGGCCGGGCACTGAAGCTTTCTTT
once | NA | TRBJ2-5 | TRBV19 | CASSVLGHEKETQYF | TGTGCCAGTAGTGTCCTGGGCCACGAGAAAGAGACCCAGTACTTC
NA | TRBD2 | TRBJ2-1 | TRBV18 | CASSPTSGGIYNEQFF | TGTGCCAGCTCACCCACTAGCGGGGGAATCTACAATGAGCAGTTCTTC
NA | TRBD1 | TRBJ2-7 | TRBV28 | CASSSPGTGSYEQYF | TGTGCCAGCAGTTCCCCCGGGACAGGGAGCTACGAGCAGTACTTC
NA | TRBD2 | TRBJ2-7 | TRBV29-1 | CSVEVPGELAGGSQYF | TGCAGCGTTGAAGTGCCGGGAGAACTAGCGGGGGGCTCGCAGTACTTC
NA | TRBD2 | TRBJ2-7 | TRBV5-4 | CASSQTSGGPTYEQYF | TGTGCCAGCAGCCAAACTAGCGGGGGGCCGACCTACGAGCAGTACTTC
NA | TRBD1 | TRBJ2-7 | TRBV6-5 | CASNLPGQRTYEQYF | TGTGCCAGCAACCTCCCGGGACAGAGGACCTACGAGCAGTACTTC
NA | NA | TRBJ1-2 | TRBV7-2 | CASSLEGGPFYGYTF | TGTGCCAGCAGCTTAGAGGGGGGGCCTTTCTATGGCTACACCTTC
NA | TRBD2 | TRBJ2-7 | TRBV18 | CASSLLAPYEQYF | TGTGCCAGCTCACTACTAGCGCCCTACGAGCAGTACTTC